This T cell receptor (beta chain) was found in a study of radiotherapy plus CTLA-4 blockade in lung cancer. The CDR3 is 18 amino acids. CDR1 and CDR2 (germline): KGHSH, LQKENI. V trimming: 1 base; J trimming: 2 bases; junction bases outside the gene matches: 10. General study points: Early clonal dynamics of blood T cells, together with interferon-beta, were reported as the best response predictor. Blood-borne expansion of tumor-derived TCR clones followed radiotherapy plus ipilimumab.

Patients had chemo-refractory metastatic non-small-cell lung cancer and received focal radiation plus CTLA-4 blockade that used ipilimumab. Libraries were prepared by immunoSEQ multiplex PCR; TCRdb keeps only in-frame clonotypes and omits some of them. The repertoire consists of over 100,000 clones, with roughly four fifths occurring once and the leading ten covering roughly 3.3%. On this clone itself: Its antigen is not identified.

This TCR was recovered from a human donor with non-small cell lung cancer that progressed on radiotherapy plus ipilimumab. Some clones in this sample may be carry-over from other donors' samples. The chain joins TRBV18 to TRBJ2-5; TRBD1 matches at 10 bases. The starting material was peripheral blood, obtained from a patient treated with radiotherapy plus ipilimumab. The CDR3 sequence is CASSPLRAGTGDQETQYF. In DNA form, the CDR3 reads TGTGCCAGCTCACCACTCCGGGCCGGGACAGGGGATCAAGAGACCCAGTACTTC.